These 26 T cell receptor beta chains came from one sample sequenced in a study of T cell responses to AZD1222 COVID-19 vaccine. Clones were read by immunoSEQ multiplex PCR, and TCRdb kept only the in-frame ones, dropping some. This sample has under 70,000 clones, with 70% to 90% found just once. This sample comprised peripheral blood, obtained 28 days after the second AZD1222 dose. These receptors came from an adult who received the AZD1222 COVID-19 vaccine.

The V and J genes are TRBV7-2 and TRBJ1-5; TRBD1 aligns across 11 bases. The V segment lost 5 bases and the J segment 5 bases; nucleotides outside the gene matches: 5. Germline V gene lookup returns CDR1 SGHTA and CDR2 FQGNSA. This CDR3 region has 15 residues. In DNA, the CDR3 is TGTGCCAGCAGCGGACGGACAGGGGGCGATCAGCCCCAGCATTTT. This translates into CASSGRTGGDQPQHF. Using reference TRBV7-2 and TRBJ1-5 for the parts outside the CDR3, the full variable domain is GAGVSQSPSNKVTEKGKDVELRCDPISGHTALYWYRQSLGQGLEFLIYFQGNSAPDKSGLPSDRFSAERTGGSVSTLTIQRTQQEDSAVYLCASSGRTGGDQPQHFGDGTRLSIL.

J is TRBJ1-2 and V is TRBV28, with D unresolved. From germline, CDR1 is MDHEN and CDR2 SYDVKM. V lost 5 bases and J lost 8, with 15 bases in between. The CDR3 is 13 residues long. DNA of the CDR3: TGTGCCAGCAGTCCCACCATGAGACTCGGCTACACCTTC. This encodes CASSPTMRLGYTF.

J is TRBJ1-2 and V is TRBV6-5, with 8 bases matching TRBD1. CDR3 length: 14 amino acids. The J segment lost 8 bases and the V segment lost 6 bases, leaving 11 bases of the junction unmatched. Germline V gives CDR1 MNHEY, CDR2 SVGAGI. The CDR3 region has the DNA TGTGCCAGCAGCTACACGGACAGGGTCCGGGGCTACACCTTC. It codes for CASSYTDRVRGYTF.

The V and J genes are TRBV7-3 and TRBJ2-3; D unresolved. Trimming cost V 5 bases and J 3 bases, with 9 bases left between them. The CDR3 spans 13 residues. CDR1 is SGHTA and CDR2 is FQGTGA in the germline V gene. The CDR3 here is CASSRWTTDTQYF. The CDR3 DNA sequence: TGTGCCAGCAGCCGCTGGACGACAGATACGCAGTATTTT.

The chain uses TRBV25-1 and TRBJ1-2; D unclear. The V end was cut by 3 bases, the J end by 1 base, with 12 bases between. CDR1 MGHDK and CDR2 SYGVNS come from the germline V gene. This CDR3 has 15 residues. CDR3 DNA: TGTGCCAGCAGTGACGTGGGAATTTTTAACTATGGCTACACCTTC. Its translation: CASSDVGIFNYGYTF.

The chain recombines TRBV3-1 (or the pseudogene TRBV3-2) with TRBJ2-1; a weak D match, TRBD2 (6 bases). This CDR3 has 16 residues. V lost 4 bases and J lost 6, with 19 bases in between. The germline CDR1 and CDR2 sequences are LGHDT and YNNKEL (reference sequence). This chain's CDR3 is CASSLHFGGTGNEQFF. The CDR3 nucleotides are TGTGCCAGCAGCCTTCACTTTGGCGGGACGGGCAATGAGCAGTTCTTC.

The chain carries TRBV27 and TRBJ2-1; 12 bases match TRBD2. This CDR3 spans 14 amino acids. The J segment lost 4 bases and the V segment lost 9 bases, leaving 4 bases of the junction unmatched. CDR1 and CDR2 (germline): MNHEY, SMNVEV (reference sequence). CDR3 loop: CASTTSGGYNEQFF. DNA of the CDR3: TGTGCCAGTACGACTAGCGGGGGATACAATGAGCAGTTCTTC.

This clone has a single count. The rearrangement joins TRBV19 to TRBJ1-4; 10 bases line up with TRBD1. Germline values: CDR1 LNHDA, CDR2 SQIVND (reference sequence). This CDR3 is 13 amino acids long. J gave up 9 bases and V 6 bases, and 4 bases lay outside the gene matches. CDR3: CASRPGQGKKLFF. CDR3 bases: TGTGCCAGTAGGCCGGGACAGGGGAAAAAACTGTTTTTT.

The genes are TRBV6-5 and TRBJ2-7; the D gene is possibly TRBD2 (5 bases). The CDR3 runs 15 residues. Trimming took off 6 bases at V and 1 base at J, with 16 bases between the two ends. Germline assignment: CDR1 MNHEY and CDR2 SVGAGI. The DNA of the CDR3 is TGTGCCAGCAGGTTCCGACATGGCGGGTCCTACGAGCAGTACTTC. This codes for CASRFRHGGSYEQYF.

This chain connects TRBV5-1 to TRBJ2-1; 11 bases match TRBD2. The V gene end was trimmed by 3 bases and the J gene end by 5 bases; junction bases not matched to a gene: 1. The CDR3 contains 14 residues. Germline V gives CDR1 SGHRS, CDR2 YFSETQ. CDR3 loop: CASSWGLADNEQFF. CDR3 in DNA: TGCGCCAGCAGCTGGGGACTAGCGGACAATGAGCAGTTCTTC.

V gene TRBV18 combines with J gene TRBJ2-1; 9 positions match TRBD1. V gave up 6 bases and J gave up 7 bases; unmatched junction bases: 10. CDR3 length: 15 amino acids. In germline, CDR1 is KGHSH, CDR2 LQKENI. CDR3 sequence reads: CASSPTGGTRNEQFF. CDR3 bases: TGTGCCAGCTCGCCGACAGGGGGTACAAGAAATGAGCAGTTCTTC. Drawing the rest from reference TRBV18 and TRBJ2-1, the complete variable domain is NAGVMQNPRHLVRRRGQEARLRCSPMKGHSHVYWYRQLPEEGLKFMVYLQKENIIDESGMPKERFSAEFPKEGPSILRIQQVVRGDSAAYFCASSPTGGTRNEQFFGPGTRLTVL.

This chain links TRBV7-2 with TRBJ2-3; D perhaps matches TRBD2 (5 bases). Germline V gives CDR1 SGHTA, CDR2 FQGNSA. The CDR3 extends over 13 amino acids. Trimming cost V 1 base and J 5 bases, with 7 bases left between them. The chain's CDR3 is CASSLGGLDTQYF. The CDR3 DNA is TGTGCCAGCAGCTTAGGCGGACTAGATACGCAGTATTTT.

This chain connects TRBV24-1 to TRBJ1-5; TRBD1 matches at 7 bases. Per germline, CDR1 KGHDR and CDR2 SFDVKD. The CDR3 spans 15 residues. The V and J ends lost 2 bases and 5 bases, in that order; junction bases with no gene match: 5. The CDR3: CATSDSRTGYQPQHF. The CDR3 DNA is TGTGCCACCAGTGATTCTAGGACAGGTTATCAGCCCCAGCATTTT.

The gene calls are TRBV6-2 or TRBV6-3 and TRBJ2-7, with D unclear. Looked up from germline, CDR1 is MNHEY and CDR2 is SVGEGT. The CDR3 extends over 11 amino acids. The ends were cut back, 2 bases at V and 7 bases at J, with 6 bases in the middle. The CDR3, as DNA: TGTGCCAGCAGTTACCTTAGAGAGCAGTACTTC. Protein product: CASSYLREQYF.

The chain combines TRBV7-9 with TRBJ2-7; D is possibly TRBD1 or TRBD2 (5 bases each). The V gene lost 6 bases and the J gene lost 3 bases, with 12 bases spanning the gap. The length of the CDR3 is 13 residues. Germline V gene lookup returns CDR1 SEHNR and CDR2 FQNEAQ (reference sequence). The CDR3 sequence: CASSGTGIYEQYF. The CDR3, as DNA: TGTGCCAGCAGTGGGACCGGTATCTACGAGCAGTACTTC. Full variable domain (outside the CDR3, taken from reference TRBV7-9 and TRBJ2-7): DTGVSQNPRHKITKRGQNVTFRCDPISEHNRLYWYRQTLGQGPEFLTYFQNEAQLEKSRLLSDRFSAERPKGSFSTLEIQRTEQGDSAMYLCASSGTGIYEQYFGPGTRLTVT.

This clone was detected once. V and J are TRBV5-4 and TRBJ2-7; TRBD2 might be the D (5 bases). V was clipped by 4 bases and J by 3 bases, with 11 bases between them. Germline lookup yields CDR1 SGHNT and CDR2 YYREEE (reference sequence). The CDR3 covers 13 residues. CDR3 in DNA: TGTGCCAGCAGCCCGGGGAGTGGCTACGAGCAGTACTTC. The encoded protein is CASSPGSGYEQYF.

The chain uses TRBV28 and TRBJ2-7; D not certain. Trimming pared 3 bases from V and 3 bases from J, leaving 15 bases between. The CDR3 totals 15 residues. Looked up from germline, CDR1 is MDHEN and CDR2 is SYDVKM. This chain's CDR3 is CASSFNSRSHYEQYF. Written as DNA, the CDR3 is TGTGCCAGCAGTTTTAACAGTCGATCACACTACGAGCAGTACTTC. Looking up the rest from reference TRBV28 and TRBJ2-7 gives the full variable domain: DVKVTQSSRYLVKRTGEKVFLECVQDMDHENMFWYRQDPGLGLRLIYFSYDVKMKEKGDIPEGYSVSREKKERFSLILESASTNQTSMYLCASSFNSRSHYEQYFGPGTRLTVT.

The gene calls are TRBV19 and TRBJ2-1; D is unresolved. The CDR3 consists of 14 residues. Trimming stripped 0 bases from V and 5 bases from J, with 8 bases between. Germline CDR1 reads LNHDA; CDR2 reads SQIVND (reference sequence). CDR3: CASSIDGANNEQFF. In nucleotides, the CDR3 is TGTGCCAGTAGTATAGATGGAGCGAACAATGAGCAGTTCTTC.

The chain has TRBV13 and TRBJ1-2; TRBD1 might be the D (6 bases). The V gene lost 2 bases and the J gene lost 4 bases, with 8 bases spanning the gap. The germline V gene encodes CDR1 PRHDT and CDR2 FYEKMQ (reference sequence). The CDR3 runs 13 residues. CDR3 nucleotides: TGTGCCAGCAGCTTAAGGGGGGCCTATGGCTACACCTTC. This translates into CASSLRGAYGYTF.

The chain links TRBV27 to TRBJ2-7, with TRBD1 matching 7 bases. The V gene's germline CDR1 is MNHEY and CDR2 SMNVEV (reference sequence). Trimming at V came to 5 bases and at J to 7 bases, leaving 8 bases not matched to a gene. CDR3 length equals 13 residues. CDR3 loop: CASSTTGTAEQYF. The CDR3 coding sequence is TGTGCCAGCAGTACGACAGGGACGGCGGAGCAGTACTTC.

The chain combines TRBV14 with TRBJ2-7; D gene uncertain. The V gene's germline CDR1 is SGHDN and CDR2 FVKESK. CDR3 size: 11 residues. V was clipped by 3 bases and J by 7 bases, with 7 bases between them. DNA of the CDR3: TGTGCCAGCAGCCAGGGCTGGGAGCAGTACTTC. It specifies CASSQGWEQYF.

This clone was counted a few times. This sequence joins TRBV5-6 and TRBJ2-2; no clear D gene. From germline, CDR1 is SGHDT and CDR2 YYEEEE. The CDR3 contains 13 residues. V dropped 4 bases and J dropped 4 bases, with 8 bases sitting between them. The CDR3 is CASSPTGTGELFF. CDR3 nucleotide sequence: TGTGCCAGCAGCCCCACTGGCACCGGGGAGCTGTTTTTT.

This rearrangement joins TRBV7-8 to TRBJ2-1; no reliable D call. This CDR3 spans 13 amino acids. Germline values: CDR1 SGHVS, CDR2 FQNEAQ. V was clipped by 7 bases and J by 7 bases, with 14 bases between them. CDR3 region: CASNLVSTNEQFF. Here the CDR3 DNA reads TGTGCCAGCAACTTGGTTTCTACTAATGAGCAGTTCTTC.

This chain uses TRBV6-1 with TRBJ1-3, with D uncertain. The CDR3 is made up of 17 amino acids. Trimming cost V 0 bases and J 0 bases, with 12 bases left between them. CDR1 MNHNS and CDR2 SASEGT come from the germline V gene. CDR3 residues: CASSEAAGVGSGNTIYF. CDR3 bases: TGTGCCAGCAGTGAAGCGGCGGGAGTAGGCTCTGGAAACACCATATATTTT.

The J gene is TRBJ2-3, the V gene TRBV25-1; TRBD1 aligns across 9 bases. Germline-derived CDR1 and CDR2 are MGHDK and SYGVNS. The CDR3 is 15 amino acids. The V and J ends lost 6 bases and 4 bases, in that order; junction bases with no gene match: 8. The CDR3 spells CASSPWTGEADTQYF. The DNA of the CDR3 is TGTGCCAGCAGCCCTTGGACAGGGGAGGCAGATACGCAGTATTTT.

The rearrangement uses TRBV5-1 and TRBJ2-7; TRBD1 agrees at 7 bases. Germline trimming cut 4 bases from V and 2 bases from J; bases unmatched to any gene: 6. The CDR3 runs to 14 residues. Per the germline V gene, CDR1 is SGHRS and CDR2 is YFSETQ. The CDR3 region is CASSPSTGAYEQYF. Here the CDR3 DNA reads TGCGCCAGCAGCCCCTCCACAGGGGCCTACGAGCAGTACTTC.